The 12 T cell receptor beta chains given below trace back to one sample, sequenced in a study of cytomegalovirus exposure and HLA in healthy donors. The PCR contained 60 Vbeta and 13 Jbeta primers. Produced via immunoSEQ multiplex PCR; TCRdb's table is partial and in-frame only. The sample lists about 190,000 clones; roughly four fifths were seen once. The source material was PBMCs. These receptors originate from a young woman in good health and CMV-seropositive.

This clone is a singleton in its sample. The V call is TRBV7-2, the J call TRBJ2-1; 9 bases align to TRBD2. Trimming removed 5 bases from V and 4 bases from J; junction bases left unmatched: 9. The CDR3 extends over 16 amino acids. CDR1 is SGHTA, CDR2 FQGNSA, per germline. CDR3 DNA sequence: TGTGCCAGCAGCCTCGCCAGGGCGGGAGGGTACAATGAGCAGTTCTTC. It translates to CASSLARAGGYNEQFF.

This clone has just a few counts. The rearrangement links TRBV2 to TRBJ1-5; D call uncertain. CDR3 length: 15 amino acids. V lost 2 bases to trimming and J lost 0 bases, with 8 bases between them. Germline CDR1 is SNHLY and CDR2 is FYNNEI. This chain's CDR3 is CASSEQTNSNQPQHF. As DNA, the CDR3 is TGTGCCAGCAGTGAACAGACTAATAGCAATCAGCCCCAGCATTTT.

The V gene is TRBV28, the J gene TRBJ1-2; possibly TRBD1 for D (6 bases). Germline V gene data show CDR1 as MDHEN and CDR2 as SYDVKM. V lost 2 bases and J 8 bases, leaving 9 bases between the germline ends. The CDR3 loop spans 12 amino acids. CDR3 nucleotides: TGTGCCAGCAGTTTACTCCAGGGGGGCTACACCTTC. Protein product: CASSLLQGGYTF.

This clone has just a few counts. The chain recombines TRBV5-1 with TRBJ1-3; TRBD1 might be the D (5 bases). The CDR3 consists of 14 residues. Trimming stripped 4 bases from V and 5 bases from J, with 13 bases between. From germline, CDR1 is SGHRS and CDR2 YFSETQ. The CDR3 sequence: CASSRDRNRNTIYF. The CDR3 DNA sequence: TGCGCCAGCAGCCGAGACAGAAATCGAAACACCATATATTTT.

The chain is built from TRBV6-1 and TRBJ2-6, with a weak D call TRBD1 (5 bases). The V end lost 4 bases, the J end lost 0 bases, and 7 bases lay between the germline ends. The CDR3 is 15 residues long. Germline V lookup: CDR1 MNHNS, CDR2 SASEGT. DNA for the CDR3: TGTGCCAGCAGTGGACAGAGCTCTGGGGCCAACGTCCTGACTTTC. Protein: CASSGQSSGANVLTF.

Turning to this clone: At one of its ends the junction is not consistent with the germline gene, which may arise from a read error. The chain combines TRBV7-9 with TRBJ1-2, with 7 bases lining up with TRBD1. The CDR3 has 13 residues. From germline, CDR1 is SEHNR and CDR2 FQNEAQ (reference sequence). DNA of the CDR3: TGTTCCAGCACCCCGACAGGGAACTATGGCTACACCTTC. This gives the protein CSSTPTGNYGYTF.

This chain links TRBV13 with TRBJ1-1, with D possibly TRBD1 on 6 matching bases. CDR1 and CDR2 from the germline V gene are PRHDT and FYEKMQ (reference sequence). The CDR3 has 13 amino acids. Trimming shortened V by 5 bases and J by 7 bases, and 14 bases separated the two germline ends. CDR3 amino acids: CASSALTGDEAFF. The CDR3 nucleotides read TGTGCCAGCAGCGCCCTGACAGGCGATGAAGCTTTCTTT. Complete variable domain (other parts from reference TRBV13 and TRBJ1-1): AAGVIQSPRHLIKEKRETATLKCYPIPRHDTVYWYQQGPGQDPQFLISFYEKMQSDKGSIPDRFSAQQFSDYHSELNMSSLELGDSALYFCASSALTGDEAFFGQGTRLTVV.

The chain recombines TRBV18 with TRBJ2-3; 8 bases are shared with TRBD1. Per the germline V gene, CDR1 is KGHSH and CDR2 is LQKENI. Trimming at V came to 3 bases and at J to 4 bases, leaving 3 bases not matched to a gene. CDR3 length: 14 amino acids. The chain's CDR3 is CASSPRTGSDTQYF. The CDR3 coding sequence is TGTGCCAGCTCACCGAGGACAGGGTCAGATACGCAGTATTTT. The variable domain in full, with the rest retrieved from reference TRBV18 and TRBJ2-3, is NAGVMQNPRHLVRRRGQEARLRCSPMKGHSHVYWYRQLPEEGLKFMVYLQKENIIDESGMPKERFSAEFPKEGPSILRIQQVVRGDSAAYFCASSPRTGSDTQYFGPGTRLTVL.

This chain connects TRBV28 to TRBJ2-7, with D possibly matching TRBD2 (5 bases). The V end lost 4 bases, the J end lost 7 bases, and 14 bases lay between the germline ends. The germline gives CDR1 MDHEN, CDR2 SYDVKM. The CDR3 spans 13 residues. For the CDR3, the DNA is TGTGCCAGCAGTTATCGCGGGCTGGGGGAGCAGTACTTC. This encodes CASSYRGLGEQYF.

The chain is built from TRBV6-1 and TRBJ1-5, with D unclear. Germline CDR1 and CDR2: MNHNS and SASEGT. The CDR3 extends over 13 amino acids. V was pared by 7 bases and J by 0 bases, with 7 bases between. DNA of the CDR3: TGTGCCAGCAATCTATATAGCAATCAGCCCCAGCATTTT. Amino acid sequence: CASNLYSNQPQHF.

The chain uses TRBV4-1 and TRBJ2-7; D is perhaps TRBD1 (5 bases). The germline V gene has CDR1 MGHRA and CDR2 YSYEKL. The CDR3 consists of 13 residues. Between the trimmed V and J ends, which lost 3 bases and 7 bases, there was a span of 13 bases. CDR3: CASSHEGAWEQYF. CDR3 DNA: TGCGCCAGCAGCCACGAAGGGGCCTGGGAGCAGTACTTC.

Notes on this clone: Other DNA sequences in the sample encode the same CDR3. The J gene is TRBJ2-5, the V gene TRBV5-1, with 7 positions matching TRBD2. The junction had 1 base not matched to a gene; V was cut back by 1 base and J by 1 base. CDR1 is SGHRS and CDR2 is YFSETQ in the germline V gene. The CDR3 runs 14 residues. As DNA, the CDR3 is TGCGCCAGCAGCTTGACTAGCGCCCAAGAGACCCAGTACTTC. Protein product: CASSLTSAQETQYF.